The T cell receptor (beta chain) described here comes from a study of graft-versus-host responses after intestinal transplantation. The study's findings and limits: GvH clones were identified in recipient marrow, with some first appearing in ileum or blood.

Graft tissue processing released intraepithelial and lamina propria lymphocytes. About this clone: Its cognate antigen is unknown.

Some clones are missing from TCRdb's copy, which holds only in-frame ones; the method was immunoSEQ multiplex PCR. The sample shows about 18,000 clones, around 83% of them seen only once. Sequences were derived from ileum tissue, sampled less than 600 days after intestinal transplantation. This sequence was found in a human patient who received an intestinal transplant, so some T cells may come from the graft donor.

The DNA for the CDR3 is TGTGCCAGCAGTACCCGGACTAGCGAAACCTACGAGCAGTACTTC. Protein sequence: CASSTRTSETYEQYF. The V gene is TRBV6-6, the J gene TRBJ2-7; 9 positions match TRBD2. V trimming: 5 bases; J trimming: 2 bases; junction bases outside the gene matches: 7. CDR3 size: 15 residues. Germline lookup yields CDR1 MNHNY and CDR2 SVGAGI (reference sequence).